The 9 T cell receptor beta chains reported below all come from one sample, sequenced in a study of cytomegalovirus exposure and HLA in healthy donors. With 60 Vbeta and 13 Jbeta primers, the PCR was carried out. Assay: immunoSEQ multiplex PCR; the TCRdb copy retains only in-frame clones and omits some. The data hold some 170,000 clones, with more than 75% observed a single time. Sequencing was carried out using PBMCs. The receptors were sampled from a girl aged 2-9 years in good health and CMV-seropositive.

The gene calls are TRBV4-1 and TRBJ2-7, with TRBD2 identical over 7 bases. After removal of 4 bases from V and 4 bases from J, the junction contained 4 bases not matched to a gene. This CDR3 has 13 residues. Germline V gene lookup returns CDR1 MGHRA and CDR2 YSYEKL. CDR3 protein: CASSRGLGYEQYF. The CDR3 DNA reads as TGCGCCAGCAGCCGTGGACTAGGGTACGAGCAGTACTTC.

J is TRBJ2-1 and V is TRBV4-1, with TRBD2 identical over 7 bases. The CDR3 extends over 13 amino acids. The V gene end was trimmed by 2 bases and the J gene end by 9 bases; junction bases not matched to a gene: 4. The germline V gene has CDR1 MGHRA and CDR2 YSYEKL. CDR3 region: CASSQSGRGEQFF. The CDR3 coding sequence is TGCGCCAGCAGCCAATCTGGGAGGGGTGAGCAGTTCTTC.

V is TRBV4-1 and J is TRBJ2-7; TRBD1 matches 8 bases. V trimming: 3 bases; J trimming: 3 bases; junction bases outside the gene matches: 1. The CDR3 runs to 13 residues. Germline values: CDR1 MGHRA, CDR2 YSYEKL. CDR3 loop: CASSQDRDYEQYF. Written as DNA, the CDR3 is TGCGCCAGCAGCCAGGACAGGGACTACGAGCAGTACTTC.

This chain links TRBV28 with TRBJ1-1; D is perhaps TRBD1 (5 bases). The CDR3 contains 15 residues. Germline V gives CDR1 MDHEN, CDR2 SYDVKM. V lost 6 bases and J lost 0, with 14 bases in between. The CDR3 bases are TGTGCCAGCAGGCGGGACGGCCAGATGAACACTGAAGCTTTCTTT. The encoded protein is CASRRDGQMNTEAFF. The entire variable domain, with the rest obtained from reference TRBV28 and TRBJ1-1, is as follows: DVKVTQSSRYLVKRTGEKVFLECVQDMDHENMFWYRQDPGLGLRLIYFSYDVKMKEKGDIPEGYSVSREKKERFSLILESASTNQTSMYLCASRRDGQMNTEAFFGQGTRLTVV.

This clone has a single count. The rearrangement joins TRBV30 to TRBJ2-3, with 8 bases fitting TRBD2. Germline assignment: CDR1 GTSNPN and CDR2 SVGIG (reference sequence). J gave up 8 bases and V 2 bases, and 3 bases lay outside the gene matches. The CDR3 runs to 12 residues. This CDR3 reads CAWSIGLATQYF. The CDR3 DNA sequence: TGTGCCTGGAGTATCGGACTAGCTACGCAGTATTTT.

This chain links TRBV7-9 with TRBJ1-4; 8 bases are shared with TRBD1. Germline V gene data show CDR1 as SEHNR and CDR2 as FQNEAQ (reference sequence). CDR3 length: 15 residues. V shed 5 bases and J 7 bases; nucleotides not matched to a gene: 9. In DNA form, the CDR3 reads TGTGCCAGCAGCCCCAGGACAGGGACGGGTGAAAAACTGTTTTTT. It encodes CASSPRTGTGEKLFF.

The V gene is TRBV28, the J gene TRBJ1-3; weak D call: TRBD1 (6 bases). With 2 bases removed from V and 3 bases from J, the gap between germline ends came to 14 bases. The CDR3 contains 16 residues. Germline loops: CDR1 MDHEN, CDR2 SYDVKM. The CDR3 DNA is TGTGCCAGCAGTTTAGGGGGCGCAGGGGTTGGAAACACCATATATTTT. This sequence encodes CASSLGGAGVGNTIYF.

This clone was seen once. V and J are TRBV9 and TRBJ2-6, with no clear D. Between the trimmed V and J ends, which lost 2 bases and 5 bases, there was a span of 11 bases. The CDR3 extends over 15 amino acids. Germline CDR1 and CDR2: SGDLS and YYNGEE. As DNA, the CDR3 is TGTGCCAGCAGCGTGACACCCCTCTGGGCCAACGTCCTGACTTTC. This codes for CASSVTPLWANVLTF.

The chain carries TRBV7-9 and TRBJ2-1; D is uncertain. Trimming shortened V by 0 bases and J by 7 bases, and 4 bases separated the two germline ends. CDR3 size: 12 residues. From germline, CDR1 is SEHNR and CDR2 FQNEAQ (reference sequence). The CDR3 protein is CASSLARNEQFF. DNA for the CDR3: TGTGCCAGCAGCTTAGCGCGGAATGAGCAGTTCTTC.